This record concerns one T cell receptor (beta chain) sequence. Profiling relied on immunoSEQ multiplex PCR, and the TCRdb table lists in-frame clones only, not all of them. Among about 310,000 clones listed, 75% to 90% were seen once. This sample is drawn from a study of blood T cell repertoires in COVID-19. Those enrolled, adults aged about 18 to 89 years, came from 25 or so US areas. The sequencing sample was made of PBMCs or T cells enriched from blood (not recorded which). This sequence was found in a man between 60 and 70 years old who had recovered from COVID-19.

The CDR3 region has the DNA TGTGCCAGCAGCTTAAGGGGGAGGGCCCATGAGCAGTTCTTC. It codes for CASSLRGRAHEQFF. V is TRBV7-3 and J is TRBJ2-1; 7 bases match TRBD2. The junction had 5 bases not matched to a gene; V was cut back by 1 base and J by 8 bases. Germline lookup yields CDR1 SGHTA and CDR2 FQGTGA. This CDR3 spans 14 amino acids. The whole variable domain, remainder taken from reference TRBV7-3 and TRBJ2-1, is GAGVSQTPSNKVTEKGKYVELRCDPISGHTALYWYRQSLGQGPEFLIYFQGTGAADDSGLPNDRFFAVRPEGSVSTLKIQRTERGDSAVYLCASSLRGRAHEQFFGPGTRLTVL.